These 8 T cell receptor beta chains originate from one sample sequenced in a study of blood T cell repertoires in COVID-19. The data were produced by immunoSEQ multiplex PCR, yet TCRdb's version contains in-frame clones alone and is incomplete. The data hold about 42,000 clones, with 70% to 85% observed a single time. Sequencing input: peripheral blood. The receptors stem from a human donor in a cohort sampled during active COVID-19.

The chain couples TRBV28 to TRBJ1-3, with TRBD1 identical over 8 bases. CDR1 is MDHEN, CDR2 SYDVKM, per germline. This CDR3 contains 15 residues. Trimming cost V 4 bases and J 3 bases; bases outside gene matches: 5. CDR3 sequence reads: CASSSTGGSGNTIYF. CDR3 bases: TGTGCCAGCAGTTCTACAGGGGGTAGTGGAAACACCATATATTTT.

V is TRBV9 and J is TRBJ2-3, with 9 positions matching TRBD1. With 3 bases clipped from V and 2 bases from J, the junction kept 7 bases outside the gene matches. From germline, CDR1 is SGDLS and CDR2 YYNGEE. This CDR3 has 16 amino acids. The chain's CDR3 is CASSDRDRDITDTQYF. The CDR3 nucleotides are TGTGCCAGCAGCGACCGGGACAGGGATATCACAGATACGCAGTATTTT.

The chain uses TRBV9 and TRBJ2-5; 7 bases match TRBD2. The V gene end was trimmed by 9 bases and the J gene end by 5 bases; junction bases not matched to a gene: 10. This CDR3 has 13 amino acids. Germline V gene sequence: CDR1 SGDLS, CDR2 YYNGEE. CDR3 bases: TGTGCCACCAAACCGACTAGCCACGAGACCCAGTACTTC. Translation gives CATKPTSHETQYF.

The genes are TRBV10-3 and TRBJ1-6, with D hard to call. V was pared by 5 bases and J by 8 bases, with 13 bases between. Germline V lookup: CDR1 ENHRY, CDR2 SYGVKD. CDR3 size: 14 residues. The CDR3 DNA is TGTGCCATCAGTAGAGGAACTCGGGATTCACCCCTCCACTTT. Protein sequence: CAISRGTRDSPLHF.

V gene TRBV7-2 combines with J gene TRBJ1-2; maybe TRBD1 (5 bases). V was shortened by 5 bases and J by 5 bases, with 15 bases between the two germline ends. CDR3 size: 14 residues. Per the germline V gene, CDR1 is SGHTA and CDR2 is FQGNSA. The CDR3 reads CASSQGPGGYGYTF. DNA for the CDR3: TGTGCCAGCAGCCAGGGCCCGGGGGGTTATGGCTACACCTTC. Using reference TRBV7-2 and TRBJ1-2 for the parts outside the CDR3, the full variable domain is GAGVSQSPSNKVTEKGKDVELRCDPISGHTALYWYRQSLGQGLEFLIYFQGNSAPDKSGLPSDRFSAERTGGSVSTLTIQRTQQEDSAVYLCASSQGPGGYGYTFGSGTRLTVV.

The chain recombines TRBV6-1 with TRBJ2-3; TRBD2 is a possible D gene (6 bases). The CDR3 is 17 residues long. Germline CDR1 reads MNHNS; CDR2 reads SASEGT. V lost 4 bases and J lost 5, with 22 bases in between. The DNA for the CDR3 is TGTGCCAGCAGTGTGAAGGCTGGGCTTTTGGGAGGAGATACGCAGTATTTT. Protein: CASSVKAGLLGGDTQYF.

This chain connects TRBV7-9 to TRBJ2-7; tentative D call: TRBD2 (6 bases). Germline-derived CDR1 and CDR2 are SEHNR and FQNEAQ (reference sequence). The CDR3 contains 13 residues. Trimming took 5 bases from V and 6 from J, leaving 14 bases between them. In DNA, the CDR3 is TGTGCCAGCAGCGATACTAGCATGTCCGAGCAGTACTTC. As protein: CASSDTSMSEQYF.

The rearrangement joins TRBV19 to TRBJ1-6; D is perhaps TRBD1 (5 bases). The CDR3 spans 14 residues. CDR1 is LNHDA, CDR2 SQIVND, per germline (reference sequence). V was clipped by 6 bases and J by 1 base, with 7 bases between them. Written as DNA, the CDR3 is TGTGCCAGTAGCGGGGGGTCCTATAATTCACCCCTCCACTTT. This codes for CASSGGSYNSPLHF.